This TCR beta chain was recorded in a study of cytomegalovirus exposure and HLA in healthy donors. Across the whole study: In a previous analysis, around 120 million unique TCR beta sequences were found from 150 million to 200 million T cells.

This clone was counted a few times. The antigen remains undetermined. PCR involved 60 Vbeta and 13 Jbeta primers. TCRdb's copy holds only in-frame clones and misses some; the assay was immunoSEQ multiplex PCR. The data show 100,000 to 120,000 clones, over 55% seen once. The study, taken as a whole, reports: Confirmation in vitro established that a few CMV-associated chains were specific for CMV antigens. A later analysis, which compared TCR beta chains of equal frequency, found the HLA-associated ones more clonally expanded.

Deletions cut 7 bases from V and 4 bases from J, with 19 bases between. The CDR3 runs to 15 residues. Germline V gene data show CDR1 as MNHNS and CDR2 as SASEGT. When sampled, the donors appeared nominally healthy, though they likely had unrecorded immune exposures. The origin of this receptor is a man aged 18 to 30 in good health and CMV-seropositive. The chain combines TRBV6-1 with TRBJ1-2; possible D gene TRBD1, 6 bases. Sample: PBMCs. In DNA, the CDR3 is TGTGCCAGCATCATCGGGGGGACAATCCCCTATGGCTACACCTTC. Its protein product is CASIIGGTIPYGYTF.